These 14 T cell receptor beta chains share one sample of origin, sequenced in a study of naive and memory T cell subsets. Two oligonucleotides, mixed equimolar, formed the beta constant-region primer covering TRBC1 and TRBC2. One entry per CDR3 protein results from TCRdb running MiXCR on the UMI-ligation and nested PCR reads. In the table there are about 2,800 distinct CDR3 sequences, under 7.5% of which are singletons. The specimen sequenced was effector memory CD8+ T cells from blood. The subset here: effector memory, CD45RA- CD27-. These receptor sequences come from a human donor in good health.

The gene calls are TRBV27 and TRBJ2-5; 8 positions match TRBD2. Germline V lookup: CDR1 MNHEY, CDR2 SMNVEV (reference sequence). The CDR3 spans 21 residues. V was clipped by 4 bases and J by 6 bases; unmatched bases: 28. In DNA, the CDR3 is TGTGCCAGCAGTTCCCTATTCGGGACTAGTGATTTTCAAGCGTATCTAAAGACCCAGTACTTC. This codes for CASSSLFGTSDFQAYLKTQYF.

As concerns this clonotype: No conserved phenylalanine or tryptophan is present at the end of the CDR3, so a read error is the likely explanation. This chain uses TRBV7-9 with TRBJ2-7; D is ambiguous. The CDR3 spans 12 residues. Germline assignment: CDR1 SEHNR and CDR2 FQNEAQ (reference sequence). V gave up 1 base and J gave up 6 bases, with 7 bases separating them. The CDR3, as DNA: TGTGCCAGCAGCTTAGGAGGTAGCGAGCAGTACCTC. It translates to CASSLGGSEQYL.

A few counts support this clonotype. This chain joins TRBV10-3 and TRBJ1-1; D not certain. This CDR3 comprises 13 residues. Between the trimmed V and J ends, which lost 9 bases and 5 bases, there was a span of 16 bases. Germline CDR1 and CDR2: ENHRY and SYGVKD. The CDR3 coding sequence is TGTGCCATTCTACCGGGAGGGCGAACTGAAGCTTTCTTT. Its protein product is CAILPGGRTEAFF.

This clonotype was found many times. The J gene is TRBJ2-1, the V gene TRBV7-9, with D perhaps TRBD2 (5 bases). The CDR3 totals 15 residues. V was shortened by 7 bases and J by 0 bases, with 13 bases between the two germline ends. Germline V gene lookup returns CDR1 SEHNR and CDR2 FQNEAQ (reference sequence). CDR3 protein: CASNPLGSSYNEQFF. The CDR3 DNA sequence: TGTGCCAGCAACCCCTTGGGGAGCTCCTACAATGAGCAGTTCTTC.

This clonotype was counted between two and nine times. The V gene is TRBV7-8, the J gene TRBJ1-3; 7 bases align to TRBD1. CDR1 and CDR2 (germline): SGHVS, FQNEAQ. CDR3 length: 15 amino acids. The V and J ends lost 5 bases and 7 bases, in that order; junction bases with no gene match: 11. The CDR3 loop reads CASSPRQGPSNTIYF. CDR3 in DNA: TGTGCCAGCAGCCCTAGACAGGGACCGAGTAACACCATATATTTT.

This clonotype was recorded a few times. The genes are TRBV19 and TRBJ2-1, with 8 bases identical to TRBD2. The CDR3 totals 12 residues. V was pared by 5 bases and J by 9 bases, with 3 bases of the junction left unmatched. The germline CDR1 and CDR2 sequences are LNHDA and SQIVND (reference sequence). The CDR3 region is CASSPGGGEQFF. CDR3 DNA sequence: TGTGCCAGTAGTCCGGGGGGGGGTGAGCAGTTCTTC.

This clonotype was seen ten or more times. This chain joins TRBV7-9 and TRBJ2-7; 10 bases agree with TRBD2. This CDR3 has 15 amino acids. V shed 6 bases, J shed 5 bases, and the junction held 10 bases outside the gene matches. Germline-derived CDR1 and CDR2 are SEHNR and FQNEAQ (reference sequence). CDR3 sequence (DNA): TGTGCCAGCAGTGGTGGTTGGCTAGCGGGAGACGAGCAGTACTTC. Encoded protein: CASSGGWLAGDEQYF.

This clonotype came up many times. This rearrangement joins TRBV12-3 or TRBV12-4 to TRBJ1-2, with D perhaps matching TRBD1 (6 bases). Trimming pared 6 bases from V and 2 bases from J, leaving 13 bases between. This CDR3 spans 14 amino acids. The CDR3 region has the DNA TGTGCCAGCAGCCCCGGGACACTAAACTATGGCTACACCTTC. Protein: CASSPGTLNYGYTF.

This clonotype ranks as medium-sized (0.01 to 0.1%). The chain recombines TRBV21-1 with TRBJ2-7; TRBD2 reflects the table's D call only, with no check against the DNA. TRBV21-1 is a listed pseudogene. This CDR3 spans 16 amino acids. Here the CDR3 reads CASISVGLADSYEQYF. In DNA, the CDR3 is TGTGCCAGCATCTCAGTAGGGCTAGCGGATTCCTACGAGCAGTACTTC.

This clonotype showed up just a few times. The chain combines TRBV13 with TRBJ1-1; a possible D gene is TRBD1 (6 bases). Trimming cost V 5 bases and J 5 bases, with 15 bases left between them. This CDR3 has 14 amino acids. Germline V gives CDR1 PRHDT, CDR2 FYEKMQ (reference sequence). The CDR3 region is CASSPGAWGTEAFF. CDR3 coding DNA: TGTGCCAGCAGCCCGGGGGCCTGGGGTACTGAAGCTTTCTTT.

This clonotype was counted only a few times. The chain links TRBV28 to TRBJ2-3; D remains unclear. Per the germline V gene, CDR1 is MDHEN and CDR2 is SYDVKM. V was shortened by 3 bases and J by 7 bases, with 8 bases between the two germline ends. The CDR3 extends over 12 amino acids. The chain's CDR3 is CASSFPPYTQYF. The CDR3 DNA sequence: TGTGCCAGCAGTTTCCCCCCCTATACGCAGTATTTT.

This clonotype came up many times. This chain joins TRBV12-3 or TRBV12-4 and TRBJ2-1; 7 bases align to TRBD2. Losses at the gene ends were 6 bases for V and 2 bases for J; bases not matched to a gene: 10. The length of the CDR3 is 16 residues. The CDR3 protein is CASRDTSAKTYNEQFF. The CDR3 DNA follows: TGTGCCAGCAGGGACACTAGCGCAAAAACCTACAATGAGCAGTTCTTC.

This clonotype was counted ten times or more. The junction and the germline gene differ at one end; a read error may be behind it. The gene calls are TRBV9 and TRBJ2-2; TRBD1 is a possible D gene (6 bases). The CDR3 spans 14 residues. Germline CDR1 SGDLS, CDR2 YYNGEE. The chain's CDR3 is CAGRGPERGGELFF. DNA for the CDR3: TGTGCCGGCAGGGGCCCAGAAAGAGGCGGGGAGCTGTTTTTT.

Only a few counts were recorded for this clonotype. This chain uses TRBV27 with TRBJ2-1; D gene uncertain. This CDR3 is built from 17 residues. CDR1 and CDR2 (germline): MNHEY, SMNVEV (reference sequence). V dropped 5 bases and J dropped 3 bases, with 20 bases sitting between them. The chain's CDR3 is CASSVFPVAIHYNEQFF. The CDR3 DNA reads as TGTGCCAGCAGTGTCTTCCCGGTGGCGATACACTACAATGAGCAGTTCTTC.